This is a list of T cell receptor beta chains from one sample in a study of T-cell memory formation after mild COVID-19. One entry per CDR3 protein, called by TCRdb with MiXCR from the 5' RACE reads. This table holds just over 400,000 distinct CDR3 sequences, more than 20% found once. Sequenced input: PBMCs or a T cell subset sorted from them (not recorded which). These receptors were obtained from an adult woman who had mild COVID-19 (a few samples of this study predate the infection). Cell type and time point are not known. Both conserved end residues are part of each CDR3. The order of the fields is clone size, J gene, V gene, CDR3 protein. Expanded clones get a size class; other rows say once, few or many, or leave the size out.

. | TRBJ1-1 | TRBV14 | CASSQTRNTEAFF
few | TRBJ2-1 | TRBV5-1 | CASSLEPGTGGFNEQFF
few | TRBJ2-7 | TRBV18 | CASSLDSLYEQYF
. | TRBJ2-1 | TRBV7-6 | CASSPQTSSYNEQFF
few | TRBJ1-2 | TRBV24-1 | CATSDPLYGYTF
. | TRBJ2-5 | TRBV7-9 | CASSSLAVQETQYF
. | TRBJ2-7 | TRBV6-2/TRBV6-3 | CASTYGTSGTSTYEQYF
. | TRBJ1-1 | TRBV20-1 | CSARRQSGDTEAFF
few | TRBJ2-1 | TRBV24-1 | CATSDLGQPDEQFF
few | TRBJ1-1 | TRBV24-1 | CATRDTQGEAFF
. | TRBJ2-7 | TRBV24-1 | CATSDPHAVFYEQYF
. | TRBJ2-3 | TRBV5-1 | CASSTADSTDTQYF
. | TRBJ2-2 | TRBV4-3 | CASSQDGRGPGELFF
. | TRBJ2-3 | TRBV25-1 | CASSGGGKYF
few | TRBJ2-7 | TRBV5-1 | CASSLAPGEAYEQYF
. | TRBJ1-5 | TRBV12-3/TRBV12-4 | CASSLGQGKDRNQPQHF
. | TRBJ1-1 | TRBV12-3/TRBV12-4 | CASSLYGDTEAFF
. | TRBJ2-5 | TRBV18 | CASSHGLADTRKTQYF
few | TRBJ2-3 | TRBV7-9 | CASSLWATEATDTQYF
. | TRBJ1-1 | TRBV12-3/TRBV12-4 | CASSLGPTYTEAFF
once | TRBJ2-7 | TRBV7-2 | CASSRDRGKAYEQYF
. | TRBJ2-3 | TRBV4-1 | CASSLLPGLLPVDTQYF
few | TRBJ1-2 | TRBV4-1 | CASSRRVQGAEGYTF
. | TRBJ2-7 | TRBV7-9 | CASSTGLAVVHEQYF
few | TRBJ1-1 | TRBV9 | CASSPRWTPNTEAFF
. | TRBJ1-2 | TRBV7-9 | CASSLNVGVRSYGYTF
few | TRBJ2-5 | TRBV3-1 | CASSQDAETQYF